This is a list of T cell receptor beta chains from one sample in a study of shared clonotypes between healthy human individuals. Here immunoSEQ multiplex PCR was the method, and the copy in TCRdb shows in-frame clones only, minus some. The sample yields over a million clones, approximately 96% seen once. Sequencing was done on a sample of naive CD4+ T cells sorted from blood. These receptor sequences come from a man aged 30 to 39 in good health. The CDR3 runs from the conserved cysteine through the conserved F or W. A D gene is named only where the DNA matches it firmly.

len: 16
j_gene: TRBJ2-7
v_gene: TRBV6-8
d_gene: .
CDR3nt: TGTGCCAGCAGTTACTCGGGGCAGGACGACTCCTACGAGCAGTACTTC
CDR3aa: CASSYSGQDDSYEQYF

len: 13
j_gene: TRBJ2-7
v_gene: TRBV25-1
d_gene: .
CDR3nt: TGTGCCAGCAGTTCTCTGGGACTCGGCGAGCAGTACTTC
CDR3aa: CASSSLGLGEQYF

len: 15
j_gene: TRBJ2-1
v_gene: TRBV19
d_gene: .
CDR3nt: TGTGCCAGTAGTAGGGACACCTTCTCCTACAATGAGCAGTTCTTC
CDR3aa: CASSRDTFSYNEQFF

len: 15
j_gene: TRBJ1-5
v_gene: TRBV28
d_gene: TRBD1
CDR3nt: TGTGCCAGCAGGCCACAGGGGGGGGTCAATCAGCCCCAGCATTTT
CDR3aa: CASRPQGGVNQPQHF

len: 13
j_gene: TRBJ2-7
v_gene: TRBV6-6
d_gene: .
CDR3nt: TGTGCCAGCGAAGCGCCGAGCTCCTACGAGCAGTACTTC
CDR3aa: CASEAPSSYEQYF

len: 13
j_gene: TRBJ1-2
v_gene: TRBV5-1
d_gene: .
CDR3nt: TGCGCCAGCAGCTTGGCGGTAGGGGCTGGCTACACCTTC
CDR3aa: CASSLAVGAGYTF

len: 13
j_gene: TRBJ2-7
v_gene: TRBV6-6
d_gene: .
CDR3nt: TGTGCCAGCAGAATCGGCTCCTCCTACGAGCAGTACTTC
CDR3aa: CASRIGSSYEQYF

len: 17
j_gene: TRBJ2-7
v_gene: TRBV28
d_gene: TRBD1
CDR3nt: TGTGCCAGCAGTCTCCCCCTCAGGACAGGGGGGCGATACGAGCAGTACTTC
CDR3aa: CASSLPLRTGGRYEQYF

len: 15
j_gene: TRBJ2-7
v_gene: TRBV6-1
d_gene: TRBD1
CDR3nt: TGTGCCAGCAGTGAAGCGCGGGGACAGGGAGACGAGCAGTACTTC
CDR3aa: CASSEARGQGDEQYF

len: 16
j_gene: TRBJ2-7
v_gene: TRBV4-1
d_gene: .
CDR3nt: TGCGCCAGCAGCCAAACCGGGCAGGACAAGGGATACGAGCAGTACTTC
CDR3aa: CASSQTGQDKGYEQYF

len: 13
j_gene: TRBJ2-5
v_gene: TRBV5-4
d_gene: .
CDR3nt: TGTGCCAGCAGCGGTGGGCGTCAAGAGACCCAGTACTTC
CDR3aa: CASSGGRQETQYF